This T cell receptor (beta chain) comes out of a study of T cell responses to AZD1222 COVID-19 vaccine. Study results and limitations: Spike as a whole was targeted by vaccine-associated CD4 TCRs, dominant at 160-218 and 743-854. Donors were largely white British and mainly female; clonal diversity was possibly underestimated.

V gave up 5 bases and J gave up 4 bases, with 15 bases separating them. This CDR3 comprises 14 residues. The germline V gene has CDR1 SGHRS and CDR2 YFSETQ. Concerning this clone itself: As yet, its antigen is unknown.

Repertoires were generated with immunoSEQ multiplex PCR, while TCRdb's copy carries only in-frame clones and drops some. The sample records about 140,000 clones, 90% to 95% being singletons. This chain links TRBV5-1 with TRBJ1-1; D uncertain. Sequenced material: peripheral blood, taken 28 days after the second AZD1222 dose. The TCR originated in an adult who received the AZD1222 COVID-19 vaccine. The CDR3: CASSRADLRTEAFF. Here the CDR3 DNA reads TGCGCCAGCAGTCGCGCAGATTTGCGCACTGAAGCTTTCTTT.